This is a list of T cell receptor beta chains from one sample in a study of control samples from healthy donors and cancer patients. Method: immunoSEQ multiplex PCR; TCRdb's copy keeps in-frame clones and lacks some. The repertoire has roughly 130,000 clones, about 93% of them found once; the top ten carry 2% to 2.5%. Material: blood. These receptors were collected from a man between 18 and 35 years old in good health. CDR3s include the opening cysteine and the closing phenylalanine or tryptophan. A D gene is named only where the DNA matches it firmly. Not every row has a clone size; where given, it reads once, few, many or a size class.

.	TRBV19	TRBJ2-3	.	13	CASSTVKTDTQYF	TGTGCCAGTAGTACCGTAAAAACAGATACGCAGTATTTT
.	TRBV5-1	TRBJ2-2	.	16	CASSLRAGPNTGELFF	TGCGCCAGCAGCTTGAGGGCGGGACCGAACACCGGGGAGCTGTTTTTT
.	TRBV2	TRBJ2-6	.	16	CASRLTGGSGANVLTF	TGTGCCAGCAGGTTGACAGGTGGCTCTGGGGCCAACGTCCTGACTTTC
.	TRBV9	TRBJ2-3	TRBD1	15	CASSEGDRVTDTQYF	TGTGCCAGCAGCGAGGGGGACAGGGTCACAGATACGCAGTATTTT
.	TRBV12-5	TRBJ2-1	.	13	CASGLGDFNEQFF	TGTGCTAGTGGTTTGGGGGACTTCAATGAGCAGTTCTTC
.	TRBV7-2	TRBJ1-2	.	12	CASSSDNYGYTF	TGTGCCAGCAGCTCAGACAACTATGGCTACACCTTC
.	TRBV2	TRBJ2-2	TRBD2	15	CASSVGVAGAGELFF	TGTGCCAGCAGTGTTGGGGTAGCGGGGGCCGGGGAGCTGTTTTTT
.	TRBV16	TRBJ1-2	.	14	CASSLMDINYGYTF	TGTGCCAGCAGCCTGATGGACATAAACTATGGCTACACCTTC
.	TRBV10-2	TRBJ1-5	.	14	CASSGGTSNQPQHF	TGCGCCAGCAGTGGAGGCACCTCCAATCAGCCCCAGCATTTT
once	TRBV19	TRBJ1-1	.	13	CASSIRANTEAFF	TGTGCCAGTAGCATAAGAGCTAACACTGAAGCTTTCTTT
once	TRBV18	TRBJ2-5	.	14	CASSPPTEQETQYF	TGTGCCAGCTCACCACCCACGGAGCAAGAGACCCAGTACTTC
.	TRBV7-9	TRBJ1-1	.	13	CASSPGKGGGAFF	TGTGCCAGCAGCCCTGGTAAAGGTGGCGGAGCTTTCTTT
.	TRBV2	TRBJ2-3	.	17	CASREGPMVAVTDTQYF	TGTGCCAGCAGGGAGGGGCCCATGGTAGCGGTTACAGATACGCAGTATTTT
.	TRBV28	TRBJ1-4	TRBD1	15	CASNGRGRTNEKLFF	TGTGCCAGCAACGGCAGGGGGCGCACTAATGAAAAACTGTTTTTT
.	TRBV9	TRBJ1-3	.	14	CASSVGWGRNTIYF	TGTGCCAGCAGCGTGGGATGGGGGAGAAACACCATATATTTT
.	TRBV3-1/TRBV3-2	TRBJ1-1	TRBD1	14	CASSQGQGATEAFF	TGTGCCAGCAGCCAAGGACAGGGGGCAACTGAAGCTTTCTTT
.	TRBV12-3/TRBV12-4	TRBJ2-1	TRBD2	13	CASGLASYNEQFF	TGTGCCAGTGGACTAGCGAGCTACAATGAGCAGTTCTTC
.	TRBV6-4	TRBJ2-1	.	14	CASSDSSRRNEQFF	TGTGCCAGCAGTGACTCGAGCAGGCGGAATGAGCAGTTCTTC
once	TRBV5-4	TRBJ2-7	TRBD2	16	CASSPAGLAGPYEQYF	TGTGCCAGCAGCCCGGCGGGACTAGCTGGGCCCTACGAGCAGTACTTC
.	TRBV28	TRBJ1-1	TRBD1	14	CASSFLGQHTEAFF	TGTGCCAGCAGTTTTTTGGGACAGCACACTGAAGCTTTCTTT
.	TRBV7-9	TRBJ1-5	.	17	CASSLVKGLGLDQPQHF	TGTGCCAGCAGCTTAGTTAAGGGGTTGGGATTGGATCAGCCCCAGCATTTT
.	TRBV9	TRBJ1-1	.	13	CASSVASQGEAFF	TGTGCCAGCAGCGTAGCTTCACAGGGAGAAGCTTTCTTT
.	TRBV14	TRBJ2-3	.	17	CASSQIASGFGTDTQYF	TGTGCCAGCAGCCAAATCGCGTCGGGGTTTGGCACAGATACGCAGTATTTT
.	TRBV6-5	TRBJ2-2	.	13	CASSHDYTGELFF	TGTGCCAGCAGTCACGACTACACCGGGGAGCTGTTTTTT
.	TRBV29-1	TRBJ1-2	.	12	CSVTDTDYGYTF	TGCAGCGTTACGGACACCGACTATGGCTACACCTTC
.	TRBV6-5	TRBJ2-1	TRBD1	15	CASSRDRVAYNEQFF	TGTGCCAGCAGTCGGGACAGGGTGGCCTACAATGAGCAGTTCTTC
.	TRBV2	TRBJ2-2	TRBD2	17	CASSPLSSGANTGELFF	TGTGCCAGCAGTCCTCTTAGTAGCGGGGCTAACACCGGGGAGCTGTTTTTT
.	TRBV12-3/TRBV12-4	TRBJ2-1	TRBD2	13	CASTPGGDNEQFF	TGTGCCAGCACTCCGGGGGGGGACAATGAGCAGTTCTTC
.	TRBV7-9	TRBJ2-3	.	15	CASSSLQGNPDTQYF	TGTGCCAGCAGCTCTCTCCAGGGGAACCCAGATACGCAGTATTTT
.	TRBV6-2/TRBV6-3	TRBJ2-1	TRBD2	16	CASSPRLAVSYNEQFF	TGTGCCAGCAGCCCAAGACTAGCGGTCTCCTACAATGAGCAGTTCTTC
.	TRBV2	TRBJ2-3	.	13	CASRDGGTDTQYF	TGTGCCAGCAGAGACGGAGGCACAGATACGCAGTATTTT
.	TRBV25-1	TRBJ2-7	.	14	CASSEFGPPDEQYF	TGTGCCAGCAGTGAATTTGGCCCGCCCGACGAGCAGTACTTC
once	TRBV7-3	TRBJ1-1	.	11	CASSTGTEAFF	TGTGCCAGCAGTACTGGCACTGAAGCTTTCTTT
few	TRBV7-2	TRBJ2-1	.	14	CASSLDAGSYEQFF	TGTGCCAGCAGCTTAGATGCCGGGAGCTATGAGCAGTTCTTC
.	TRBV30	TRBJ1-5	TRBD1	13	CAWSPQGAEPQHF	TGTGCCTGGAGTCCACAGGGGGCTGAGCCCCAGCATTTT
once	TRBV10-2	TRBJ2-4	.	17	CASSDDILRGTIDIQYF	TGCGCCAGCAGTGACGATATATTGAGGGGGACTATAGACATTCAGTACTTC
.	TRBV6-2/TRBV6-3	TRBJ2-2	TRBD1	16	CASSPPGQGRTGELFF	TGTGCCAGCAGTCCCCCCGGACAGGGGCGAACCGGGGAGCTGTTTTTT
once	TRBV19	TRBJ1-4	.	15	CASSTSDRTNEKLFF	TGTGCCAGTAGTACGTCTGACAGGACTAATGAAAAACTGTTTTTT